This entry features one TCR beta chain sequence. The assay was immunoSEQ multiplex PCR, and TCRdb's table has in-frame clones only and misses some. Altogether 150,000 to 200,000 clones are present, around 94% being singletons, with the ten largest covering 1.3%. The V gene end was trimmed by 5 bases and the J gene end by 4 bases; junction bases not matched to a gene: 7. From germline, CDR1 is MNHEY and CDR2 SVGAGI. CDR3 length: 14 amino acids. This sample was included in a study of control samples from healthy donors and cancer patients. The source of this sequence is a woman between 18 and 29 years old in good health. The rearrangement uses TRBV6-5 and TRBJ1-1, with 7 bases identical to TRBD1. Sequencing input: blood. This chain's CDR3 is CASSRRTGLTEAFF. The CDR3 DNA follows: TGTGCCAGCAGTCGCAGGACAGGCCTCACTGAAGCTTTCTTT.